Included here is one T cell receptor (beta chain) sequence, with context. Antigen: not known. This specimen belongs to a study of Ad26.COV2.S vaccination and SARS-CoV-2 variants. Overall study results and limits: Measurement of non-spike TCR breadth gave similar results in vaccine and placebo recipients. It is possible that the TCR breadth and depth analyses underestimated the total T cell responses. Vaccinees reportedly had broad spike-specific CD8+ and CD4+ T cell responses. Recipients given vaccine exceeded placebo recipients in spike-specific TCR breadth.

This CDR3 has 15 residues. CDR1 MDHEN and CDR2 SYDVKM come from the germline V gene. V was pared by 6 bases and J by 7 bases, with 19 bases between. Profiled with immunoSEQ multiplex PCR; TCRdb holds only in-frame clones, not every one. The data show around 86,000 clones, around 82% seen once. The sequence was collected from a human donor who had recovered from COVID-19. The J gene is TRBJ2-1, the V gene TRBV28, with a tentative D call TRBD2 (6 bases). Here the sequenced sample was peripheral blood, taken after recovery from COVID-19. This CDR3 reads CASRESGSPQNEQFF. The DNA for the CDR3 is TGTGCCAGCAGAGAAAGCGGGTCCCCCCAAAATGAGCAGTTCTTC.